What follows are 26 T cell receptor beta chains derived from one specimen sequenced in a study of CD8 T cells in ankylosing spondylitis. TCRdb re-called the 5' RACE reads with MiXCR, one entry per CDR3 protein. Of about 240,000 distinct CDR3 sequences listed, over 8.5% are singletons. Sequenced input: blood, either unsorted or a sorted T cell fraction (not recorded which). All receptors come from a male donor with ankylosing spondylitis or in good health (not recorded which).

This clonotype was seen many times. This rearrangement joins TRBV7-2 to TRBJ2-3, with D unresolved. The V end was cut by 0 bases, the J end by 8 bases, with 6 bases between. The CDR3 extends over 12 amino acids. CDR1 is SGHTA and CDR2 is FQGNSA in the germline V gene. The CDR3 DNA is TGTGCCAGCAGCTTAGCAATGGGTACGCAGTATTTT. Translated, it gives CASSLAMGTQYF.

This clonotype was found many times. The V gene is TRBV29-1, the J gene TRBJ2-7, with 7 bases matching TRBD1. Unmatched junction bases numbered 8, after V lost 6 bases and J lost 3 bases. The germline V gene has CDR1 SQVTM and CDR2 ANQGSEA. This CDR3 region has 13 residues. CDR3 DNA: TGCAGCGTGAAAAAGACAGGGAACTACGAGCAGTACTTC. Amino acid sequence: CSVKKTGNYEQYF.

This clonotype was counted between two and nine times. The CDR3 region has the DNA TGTGCCAGCAGGGGGACAGGTACTATAGGGTTTGGTGAGCAGTTCTTC. Translated, it gives CASRGTGTIGFGEQFF. This chain uses TRBV4-2 with TRBJ2-1; 8 bases line up with TRBD1. This CDR3 comprises 16 residues. From germline, CDR1 is LGHNA and CDR2 YNFKEQ. Unmatched junction bases numbered 16, after V lost 6 bases and J lost 9 bases.

In this sample, this clonotype turned up many times. The V and J genes are TRBV27 and TRBJ2-2, with D possibly TRBD2 on 5 matching bases. The CDR3 sequence is 17 residues long. Germline V lookup: CDR1 MNHEY, CDR2 SMNVEV (reference sequence). Trimming took 1 base from V and 9 from J, leaving 21 bases between them. CDR3 DNA: TGTGCCAGCAGTTTATTCCCTCTTAGCGCCTCCAACCGGGAGCTGTTTTTT. This translates into CASSLFPLSASNRELFF.

This clonotype was seen at least ten times. The rearrangement links TRBV10-3 to TRBJ2-2; D gene uncertain. V lost 7 bases, J lost 4 bases, and 10 bases lay in between. CDR1 is ENHRY, CDR2 SYGVKD, per germline. The length of the CDR3 is 13 residues. CDR3 in DNA: TGTGCCATCACAGCGACACTCACCGGGGAGCTGTTTTTT. Encoded protein: CAITATLTGELFF.

This clonotype was seen at least ten times. The V call is TRBV5-1, the J call TRBJ2-7, with 10 nucleotides matching TRBD2. Germline CDR1 SGHRS, CDR2 YFSETQ. The CDR3 sequence is 14 residues long. V lost 7 bases to trimming and J lost 1 base; unmatched junction nucleotides: 5. The CDR3 nucleotides read TGCGCCAGCCACCCTAGCGGGAGTTCCTACGAGCAGTACTTC. As protein: CASHPSGSSYEQYF.

This clonotype was picked up many times. The chain employs TRBV6-2 or TRBV6-3 and TRBJ1-1; D not resolved. Germline lookup yields CDR1 MNHEY and CDR2 SVGEGT. This CDR3 comprises 14 residues. The ends were cut back, 6 bases at V and 5 bases at J, with 16 bases in the middle. The CDR3 loop is CASSLDLPVTEAFF. CDR3 sequence (DNA): TGTGCCAGCAGCCTGGACCTCCCGGTGACTGAAGCTTTCTTT.

Here the CDR3 reads CASSSRGHTGELFF. In nucleotides, the CDR3 is TGCGCCAGCAGCTCACGTGGCCACACCGGGGAGCTGTTTTTT. The V and J genes are TRBV5-1 and TRBJ2-2, with D uncertain. CDR1 SGHRS and CDR2 YFSETQ come from the germline V gene. Trimming shortened V by 3 bases and J by 3 bases, and 9 bases separated the two germline ends. The CDR3 consists of 14 residues.

This clonotype was counted at least ten times. V and J are TRBV29-1 and TRBJ2-3, with 7 bases that match TRBD2. J was trimmed by 6 bases and V by 4 bases; bases with no gene match: 10. The CDR3 runs 14 residues. Looked up from germline, CDR1 is SQVTM and CDR2 is ANQGSEA. The CDR3 DNA reads TGCAGCGTTGTAGGCGGGAGTGGTAAGGATACGCAGTATTTT. Translated: CSVVGGSGKDTQYF.

The rearrangement joins TRBV12-3 or TRBV12-4 to TRBJ1-2; TRBD1 might be the D (6 bases). The V and J ends lost 7 bases and 8 bases respectively, with 23 bases between them. This CDR3 comprises 15 residues. The CDR3 is CASTSPWGGSRGYTF. CDR3 sequence (DNA): TGTGCCAGCACTTCCCCCTGGGGGGGCAGTAGGGGCTACACCTTC.

The sample holds many counts of this clonotype. The chain combines TRBV10-3 with TRBJ1-1; 7 bases map to TRBD1. The CDR3 has 13 residues. The germline V gene has CDR1 ENHRY and CDR2 SYGVKD. Unmatched junction bases numbered 7, after V lost 10 bases and J lost 2 bases. CDR3 sequence: CATGDSLNTEAFF. CDR3 in DNA: TGTGCCACCGGGGACAGTTTAAACACTGAAGCTTTCTTT.

This clonotype was seen many times. CDR3 in DNA: TGCGCCAGCAGCGCGGACAGGGGGCGAGATGAGCAGTTCTTC. Its translation is CASSADRGRDEQFF. The rearrangement joins TRBV4-3 to TRBJ2-1, with TRBD1 matching 11 bases. V dropped 5 bases and J dropped 8; count of bases not matched to a gene: 5. Germline V lookup: CDR1 LGHNA, CDR2 YSLEER. The CDR3 sequence is 14 residues long.

This clonotype was recorded many times. The rearrangement uses TRBV19 and TRBJ1-5; 8 positions agree with TRBD1. V lost 11 bases, J lost 4 bases, and 4 bases stayed unmatched. Per the germline V gene, CDR1 is LNHDA and CDR2 is SQIVND (reference sequence). The CDR3 extends over 12 amino acids. CDR3 nucleotide sequence: TGTGCCGGGAGACAGGGGAATCAGCCCCAGCATTTT. Translating it yields CAGRQGNQPQHF.

Many counts were recorded for this clonotype. The CDR3 region is CASSFTALGEQYF. CDR3 bases: TGTGCCAGCAGCTTCACTGCCCTTGGCGAGCAGTACTTC. The chain is built from TRBV5-6 and TRBJ2-7; D is unclear. This CDR3 has 13 residues. V was pared by 2 bases and J by 6 bases, with 12 bases between. Germline V gives CDR1 SGHDT, CDR2 YYEEEE.

This clonotype occurred many times. The chain carries TRBV29-1 and TRBJ1-1, with no clear D. This CDR3 contains 11 residues. Germline lookup yields CDR1 SQVTM and CDR2 ANQGSEA. Trimming removed 6 bases at V and 6 bases at J, with 11 bases between. The CDR3 reads CSVPSIPEAFF. The CDR3 DNA follows: TGCAGCGTCCCCAGCATCCCTGAAGCTTTCTTT.

In this sample, this clonotype turned up many times. The gene calls are TRBV5-1 and TRBJ1-6; D gene unclear. The length of the CDR3 is 16 residues. From germline, CDR1 is SGHRS and CDR2 YFSETQ. Trimming took 2 bases from V and 1 from J, leaving 10 bases between them. The CDR3 region is CASSLTHQSYNSPLHF. In DNA form, the CDR3 reads TGCGCCAGCAGCTTAACCCATCAGTCCTATAATTCACCCCTCCACTTT.

There are many counts of this clonotype. The chain couples TRBV10-3 to TRBJ2-1; 12 nucleotides align to TRBD2. This CDR3 spans 14 amino acids. With V trimmed by 11 bases and J by 3 bases, 5 bases remained unmatched. Germline CDR1 and CDR2: ENHRY and SYGVKD. For the CDR3, the DNA is TGTGCCTCCAGACTAGCGGGAGACTACAATGAGCAGTTCTTC. It is translated as CASRLAGDYNEQFF.

This clonotype was found many times. The chain is built from TRBV29-1 and TRBJ1-2; 8 bases are shared with TRBD1. V was pared by 7 bases and J by 4 bases, with 8 bases of the junction left unmatched. The CDR3 loop spans 13 amino acids. CDR1 SQVTM and CDR2 ANQGSEA come from the germline V gene. DNA for the CDR3: TGCAGCGCGGAAGGACAGGGCATCTATGGCTACACCTTC. Translated, it gives CSAEGQGIYGYTF.

J is TRBJ2-7 and V is TRBV4-2, with no clear D. Trimming shortened V by 9 bases and J by 3 bases, and 15 bases separated the two germline ends. CDR1 is LGHNA, CDR2 YNFKEQ, per germline. The CDR3 is 13 amino acids. As DNA, the CDR3 is TGTGCCAGGAGACCCAAGTCACGCTACGAGCAGTACTTC. Its translation: CARRPKSRYEQYF.

There are many counts of this clonotype. The rearrangement links TRBV20-1 to TRBJ2-2; no clear D. This CDR3 has 13 residues. Germline V CDR1 and CDR2: DFQATT, SNEGSKA (reference sequence). Trimming shortened V by 5 bases and J by 3 bases, and 10 bases separated the two germline ends. CDR3 protein: CSARPGYTGELFF. The CDR3 region has the DNA TGCAGTGCTCGCCCCGGATACACCGGGGAGCTGTTTTTT.

This clonotype was counted many times. This chain joins TRBV20-1 and TRBJ2-6; D is possibly TRBD1 (6 bases). The CDR3 runs to 13 residues. V lost 5 bases and J 9 bases, leaving 14 bases between the germline ends. Germline V CDR1 and CDR2: DFQATT, SNEGSKA (reference sequence). CDR3 in DNA: TGCAGTGCTGGCCCCCAGGGGCACAACGTCCTGACTTTC. This sequence encodes CSAGPQGHNVLTF.

This clonotype has ten or more counts. The chain has TRBV7-2 and TRBJ1-2; D ambiguous. Per germline, CDR1 SGHTA and CDR2 FQGNSA. Trimming pared 4 bases from V and 4 bases from J, leaving 13 bases between. CDR3 length equals 14 residues. CDR3 residues: CASSWTGSTYGYTF. CDR3 nucleotides: TGTGCCAGCAGCTGGACCGGATCAACCTATGGCTACACCTTC.

Many counts were recorded for this clonotype. This chain connects TRBV6-2 or TRBV6-3 to TRBJ1-1; D may be TRBD1 (5 bases). The CDR3 is 14 amino acids. CDR1 is MNHEY and CDR2 is SVGEGT in the germline V gene. With 5 bases removed from V and 5 bases from J, the gap between germline ends came to 15 bases. In DNA, the CDR3 is TGTGCCAGCAGTCCCAAGGGCGGGGGGACTGAAGCTTTCTTT. Amino acids: CASSPKGGGTEAFF.

In DNA form, the CDR3 reads TGTGCCAGCAGTACGCCGCAGACCCAGTACTTC. The encoded protein is CASSTPQTQYF. The rearrangement uses TRBV6-2 or TRBV6-3 and TRBJ2-5; no reliable D call. Trimming cost V 5 bases and J 6 bases, with 7 bases left between them. The CDR3 consists of 11 residues. The germline CDR1 and CDR2 sequences are MNHEY and SVGEGT.

The chain couples TRBV20-1 to TRBJ2-2; 8 bases are shared with TRBD1. CDR1 and CDR2 (germline): DFQATT, SNEGSKA (reference sequence). Unmatched junction bases numbered 11, after V lost 2 bases and J lost 6 bases. CDR3 size: 16 residues. The CDR3 here is CSARPRTGSKAGELFF. The CDR3 bases are TGCAGTGCTAGACCCAGGACAGGGTCTAAGGCCGGGGAGCTGTTTTTT.

This clonotype was observed at least ten times. The chain couples TRBV6-2 or TRBV6-3 to TRBJ1-1; maybe TRBD1 (6 bases). Germline loops: CDR1 MNHEY, CDR2 SVGEGT. This CDR3 is built from 12 residues. V was clipped by 7 bases and J by 2 bases, with 8 bases between them. CDR3 amino acids: CASKDSNTEAFF. CDR3 bases: TGTGCCAGCAAGGACAGCAACACTGAAGCTTTCTTT.